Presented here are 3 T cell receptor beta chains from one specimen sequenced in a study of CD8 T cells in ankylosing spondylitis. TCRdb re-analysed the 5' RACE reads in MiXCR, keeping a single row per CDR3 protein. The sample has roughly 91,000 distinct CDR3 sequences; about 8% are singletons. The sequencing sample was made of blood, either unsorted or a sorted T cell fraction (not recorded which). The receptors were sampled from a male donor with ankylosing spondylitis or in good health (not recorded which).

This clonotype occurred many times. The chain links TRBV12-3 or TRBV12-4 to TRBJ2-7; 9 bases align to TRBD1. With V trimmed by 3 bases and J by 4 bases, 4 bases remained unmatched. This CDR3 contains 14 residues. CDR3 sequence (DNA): TGTGCCAGCAGTTTTTGGGACAGGGCTTACGAGCAGTACTTC. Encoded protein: CASSFWDRAYEQYF.

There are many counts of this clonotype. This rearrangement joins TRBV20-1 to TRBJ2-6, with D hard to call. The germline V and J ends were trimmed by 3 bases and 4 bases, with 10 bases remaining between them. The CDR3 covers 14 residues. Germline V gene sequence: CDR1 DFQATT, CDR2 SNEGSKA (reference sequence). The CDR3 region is CSARNAAGANVLTF. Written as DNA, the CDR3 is TGCAGTGCTAGGAATGCTGCCGGGGCCAACGTCCTGACTTTC.

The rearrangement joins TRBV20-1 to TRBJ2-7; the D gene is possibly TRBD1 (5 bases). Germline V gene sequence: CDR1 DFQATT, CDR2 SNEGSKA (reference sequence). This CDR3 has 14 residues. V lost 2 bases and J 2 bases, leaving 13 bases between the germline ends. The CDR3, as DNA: TGCAGTGCTAGAACAGGCCTGATACCCTACGAGCAGTACTTC. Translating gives CSARTGLIPYEQYF.